This TCR beta chain originates from a study of CD8 T cells in ankylosing spondylitis. This clonotype was counted a single time. What it binds is unknown. After removal of 6 bases from V and 6 bases from J, the junction contained 3 bases not matched to a gene. Germline CDR1 and CDR2: MNHEY and SMNVEV (reference sequence). There are 13 residues in the CDR3. Whole-study results and caveats: The clones that were linked to disease were reported to be significantly enriched in matched synovial fluid samples from ankylosing spondylitis patients.

MiXCR, applied by TCRdb to the 5' RACE reads, yields one record per CDR3 protein. The sample contains about 220,000 distinct CDR3 sequences, roughly 24% of which appear only once. Input material: blood, either unsorted or a sorted T cell fraction (not recorded which). The chain couples TRBV27 to TRBJ2-2, with TRBD1 matching over 8 bases. This TCR was sampled from a male donor with ankylosing spondylitis or in good health (not recorded which). The DNA for the CDR3 is TGTGCCAGCAGCAGACAGGGGTCCGGGGAGCTGTTTTTT. Translation gives CASSRQGSGELFF.